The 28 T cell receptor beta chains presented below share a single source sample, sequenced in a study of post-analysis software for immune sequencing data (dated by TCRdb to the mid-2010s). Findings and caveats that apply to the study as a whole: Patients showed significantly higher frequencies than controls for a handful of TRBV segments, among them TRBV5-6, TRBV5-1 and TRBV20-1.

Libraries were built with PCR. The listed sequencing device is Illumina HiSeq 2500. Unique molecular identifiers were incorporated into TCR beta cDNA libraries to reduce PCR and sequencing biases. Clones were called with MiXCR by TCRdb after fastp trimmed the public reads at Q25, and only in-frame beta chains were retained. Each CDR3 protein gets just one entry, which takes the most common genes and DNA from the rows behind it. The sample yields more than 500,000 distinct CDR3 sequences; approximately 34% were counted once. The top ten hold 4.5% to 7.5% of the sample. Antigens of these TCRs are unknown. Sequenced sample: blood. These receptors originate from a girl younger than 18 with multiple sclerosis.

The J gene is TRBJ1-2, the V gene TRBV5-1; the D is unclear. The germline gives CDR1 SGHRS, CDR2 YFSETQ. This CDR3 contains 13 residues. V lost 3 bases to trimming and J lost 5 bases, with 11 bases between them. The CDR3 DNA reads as TGCGCCAGCAGCTCGGAACCATTGTATGGCTACACCTTC. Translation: CASSSEPLYGYTF.

The CDR3 here is CSAVRTREMPQHF. The CDR3 DNA sequence: TGCAGTGCGGTACGGACCAGGGAGATGCCCCAGCATTTT. This chain joins TRBV20-1 and TRBJ1-5; maybe TRBD1 (5 bases). Germline CDR1 and CDR2: DFQATT and SNEGSKA (reference sequence). Trimming pared 6 bases from V and 9 bases from J, leaving 18 bases between. The CDR3 extends over 13 amino acids.

The chain's CDR3 is CASRLQGRLREKLFF. The CDR3, as DNA: TGTGCCAGCAGGCTACAAGGTCGGCTGCGGGAAAAACTGTTTTTT. V and J are TRBV12-3 or TRBV12-4 and TRBJ1-4; D not resolved. CDR3 length equals 15 residues. Trimming shortened V by 6 bases and J by 8 bases, and 19 bases separated the two germline ends.

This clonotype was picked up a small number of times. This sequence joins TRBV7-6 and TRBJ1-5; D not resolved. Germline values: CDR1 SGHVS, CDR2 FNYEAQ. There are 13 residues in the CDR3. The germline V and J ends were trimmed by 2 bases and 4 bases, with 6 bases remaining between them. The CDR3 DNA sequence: TGTGCCAGCAGCTTATCCACTAATCAGCCCCAGCATTTT. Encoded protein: CASSLSTNQPQHF.

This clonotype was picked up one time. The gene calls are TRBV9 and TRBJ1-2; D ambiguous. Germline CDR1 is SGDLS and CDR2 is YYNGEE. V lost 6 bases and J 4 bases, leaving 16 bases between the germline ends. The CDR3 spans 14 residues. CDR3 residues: CASTRTQITYGYTF. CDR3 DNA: TGTGCCAGCACTCGAACGCAGATAACCTATGGCTACACCTTC.

As DNA, the CDR3 is TGCGCCAGCAGCGAGGACAGGCTATTTGGAGAGACCCAGTACTTC. It yields the protein CASSEDRLFGETQYF. The chain couples TRBV4-1 to TRBJ2-5, with 7 bases identical to TRBD1. V was pared by 5 bases and J by 4 bases, with 10 bases of the junction left unmatched. CDR3 size: 15 residues. Per the germline V gene, CDR1 is MGHRA and CDR2 is YSYEKL.

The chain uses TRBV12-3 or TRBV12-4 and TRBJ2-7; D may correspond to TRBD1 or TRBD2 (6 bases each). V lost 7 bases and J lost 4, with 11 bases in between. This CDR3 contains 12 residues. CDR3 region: CASNLGGYEQYF. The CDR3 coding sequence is TGTGCCAGCAACCTAGGGGGGTACGAGCAGTACTTC.

DNA for the CDR3: TGCAGCTCTCTAGGGGGCGGTGGCTACACCTTC. Encoded protein: CSSLGGGGYTF. The chain is built from TRBV29-1 and TRBJ1-2; 7 bases line up with TRBD1. Trimming at V came to 8 bases and at J to 7 bases, leaving 7 bases not matched to a gene. The CDR3 consists of 11 residues. Germline lookup yields CDR1 SQVTM and CDR2 ANQGSEA.

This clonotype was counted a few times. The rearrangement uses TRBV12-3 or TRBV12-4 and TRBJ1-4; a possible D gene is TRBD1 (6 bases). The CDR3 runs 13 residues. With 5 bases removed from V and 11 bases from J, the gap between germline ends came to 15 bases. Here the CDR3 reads CASSRTDSGKLFF. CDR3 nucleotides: TGTGCCAGCAGTCGCACGGACAGCGGGAAACTGTTTTTT.

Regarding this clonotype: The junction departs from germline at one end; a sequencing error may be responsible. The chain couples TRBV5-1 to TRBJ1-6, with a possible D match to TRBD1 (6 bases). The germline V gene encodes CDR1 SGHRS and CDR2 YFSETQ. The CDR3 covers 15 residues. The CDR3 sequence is CAGSYGGDMNSPLHF. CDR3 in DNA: TGCGCCGGCAGTTACGGGGGGGACATGAATTCACCCCTCCACTTT.

The CDR3 here is CSAVEGIGELFF. The CDR3 DNA sequence: TGCAGTGCTGTGGAAGGGATCGGGGAGCTGTTTTTT. V and J are TRBV20-1 and TRBJ2-2; D gene unclear. This CDR3 region has 12 residues. CDR1 is DFQATT and CDR2 is SNEGSKA in the germline V gene (reference sequence). V lost 5 bases and J 7 bases, leaving 11 bases between the germline ends.

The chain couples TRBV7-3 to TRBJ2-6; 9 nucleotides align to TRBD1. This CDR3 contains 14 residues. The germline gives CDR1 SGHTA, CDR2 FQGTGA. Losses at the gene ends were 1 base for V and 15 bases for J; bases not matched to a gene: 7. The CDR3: CASSLRGQGYNLTF. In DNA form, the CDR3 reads TGTGCCAGCAGCTTAAGGGGACAGGGCTATAACCTGACTTTC.

DNA of the CDR3: TGCAGCCTCCTTGGTACTAGCGGGGGGGCCTTGGATACGCAGTATTTT. Protein sequence: CSLLGTSGGALDTQYF. The chain couples TRBV29-1 to TRBJ2-3, with TRBD2 identical over 13 bases. CDR1 is SQVTM, CDR2 ANQGSEA, per germline. The CDR3 spans 16 residues. The trim removed 8 bases at V and 6 bases at J, leaving 14 bases unmatched.

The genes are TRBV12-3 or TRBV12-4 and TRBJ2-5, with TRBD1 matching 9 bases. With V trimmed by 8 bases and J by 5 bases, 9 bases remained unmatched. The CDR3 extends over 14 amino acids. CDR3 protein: CASGGQGLSETQYF. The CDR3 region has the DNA TGTGCCAGCGGAGGACAGGGGCTTTCGGAGACCCAGTACTTC.

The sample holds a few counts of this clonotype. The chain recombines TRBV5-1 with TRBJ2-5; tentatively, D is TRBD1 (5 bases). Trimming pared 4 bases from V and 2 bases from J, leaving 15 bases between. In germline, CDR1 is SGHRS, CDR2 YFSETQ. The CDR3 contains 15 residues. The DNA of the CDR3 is TGCGCCAGCAGCGGGGCACGGACAATTCAAGAGACCCAGTACTTC. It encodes CASSGARTIQETQYF.

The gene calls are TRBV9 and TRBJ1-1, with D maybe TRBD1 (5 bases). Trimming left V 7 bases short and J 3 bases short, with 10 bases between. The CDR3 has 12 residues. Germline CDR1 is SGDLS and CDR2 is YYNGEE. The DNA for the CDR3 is TGTGCCAGCGGGTGGGGGGACACTGAAGCTTTCTTT. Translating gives CASGWGDTEAFF.

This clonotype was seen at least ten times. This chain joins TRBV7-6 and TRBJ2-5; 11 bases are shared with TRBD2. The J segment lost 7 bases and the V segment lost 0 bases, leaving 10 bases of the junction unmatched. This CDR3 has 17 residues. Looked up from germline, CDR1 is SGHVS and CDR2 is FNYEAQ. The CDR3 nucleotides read TGTGCCAGCAGCTTAGCCCCCCTAGCGGGGGGTTCTAGGACCCAGTACTTC. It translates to CASSLAPLAGGSRTQYF.

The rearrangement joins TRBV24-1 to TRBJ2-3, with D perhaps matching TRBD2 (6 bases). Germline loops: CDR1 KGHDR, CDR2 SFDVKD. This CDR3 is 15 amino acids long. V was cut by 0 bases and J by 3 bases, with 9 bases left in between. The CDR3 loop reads CATSDLGGGTDTQYF. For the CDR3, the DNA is TGTGCCACCAGTGATTTGGGAGGAGGGACAGATACGCAGTATTTT.

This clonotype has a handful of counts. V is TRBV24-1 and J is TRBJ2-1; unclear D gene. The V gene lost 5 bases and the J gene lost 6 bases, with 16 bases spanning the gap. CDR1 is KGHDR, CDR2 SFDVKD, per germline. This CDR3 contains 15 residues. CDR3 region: CATSARDLGPNEQFF. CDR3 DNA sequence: TGTGCCACCAGTGCTAGGGATCTGGGCCCCAATGAGCAGTTCTTC.

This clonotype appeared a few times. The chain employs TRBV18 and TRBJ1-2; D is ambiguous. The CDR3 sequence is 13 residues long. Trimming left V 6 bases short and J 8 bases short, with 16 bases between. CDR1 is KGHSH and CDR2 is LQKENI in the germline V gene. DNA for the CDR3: TGTGCCAGCTCCCCCTCCGAGGACGGCGGCTACACCTTC. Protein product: CASSPSEDGGYTF. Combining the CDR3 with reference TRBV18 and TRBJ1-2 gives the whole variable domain NAGVMQNPRHLVRRRGQEARLRCSPMKGHSHVYWYRQLPEEGLKFMVYLQKENIIDESGMPKERFSAEFPKEGPSILRIQQVVRGDSAAYFCASSPSEDGGYTFGSGTRLTVV.

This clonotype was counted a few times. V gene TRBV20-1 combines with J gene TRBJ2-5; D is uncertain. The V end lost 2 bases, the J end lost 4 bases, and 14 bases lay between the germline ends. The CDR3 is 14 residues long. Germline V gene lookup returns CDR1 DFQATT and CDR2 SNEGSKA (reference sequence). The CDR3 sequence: CSARSEGPLETQYF. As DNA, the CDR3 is TGCAGTGCTAGATCTGAAGGGCCCTTAGAGACCCAGTACTTC.

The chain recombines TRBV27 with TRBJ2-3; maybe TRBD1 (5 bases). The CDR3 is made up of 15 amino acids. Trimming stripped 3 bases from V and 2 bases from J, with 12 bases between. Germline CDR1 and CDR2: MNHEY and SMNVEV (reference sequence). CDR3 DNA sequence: TGTGCCAGCAGTTTCAACAGGCCCCCCACAGATACGCAGTATTTT. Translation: CASSFNRPPTDTQYF.

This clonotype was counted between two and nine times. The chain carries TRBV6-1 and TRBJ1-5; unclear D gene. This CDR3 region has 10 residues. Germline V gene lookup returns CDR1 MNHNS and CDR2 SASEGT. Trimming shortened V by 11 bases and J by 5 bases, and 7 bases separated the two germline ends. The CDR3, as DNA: TGTGCCGCCCAGGATCAGCCCCAGCATTTT. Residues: CAAQDQPQHF.

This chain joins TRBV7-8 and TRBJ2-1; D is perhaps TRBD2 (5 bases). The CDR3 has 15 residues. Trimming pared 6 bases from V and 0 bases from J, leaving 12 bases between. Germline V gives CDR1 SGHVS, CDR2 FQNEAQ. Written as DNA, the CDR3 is TGTGCCAGCAGTCGGCGGGCTAACTCCTACAATGAGCAGTTCTTC. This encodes CASSRRANSYNEQFF.

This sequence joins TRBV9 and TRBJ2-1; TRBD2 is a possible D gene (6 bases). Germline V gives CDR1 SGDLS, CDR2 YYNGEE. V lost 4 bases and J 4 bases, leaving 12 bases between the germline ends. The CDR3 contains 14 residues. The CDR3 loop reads CASSPLGRYNEQFF. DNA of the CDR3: TGTGCCAGCAGCCCCTTGGGGAGGTACAATGAGCAGTTCTTC.

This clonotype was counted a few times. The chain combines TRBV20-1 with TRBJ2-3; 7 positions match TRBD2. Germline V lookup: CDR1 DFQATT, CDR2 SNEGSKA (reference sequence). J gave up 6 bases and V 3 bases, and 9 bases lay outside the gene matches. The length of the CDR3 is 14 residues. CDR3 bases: TGCAGTGCTAGTAGGGCGGGGAGGGCGGATACGCAGTATTTT. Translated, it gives CSASRAGRADTQYF.

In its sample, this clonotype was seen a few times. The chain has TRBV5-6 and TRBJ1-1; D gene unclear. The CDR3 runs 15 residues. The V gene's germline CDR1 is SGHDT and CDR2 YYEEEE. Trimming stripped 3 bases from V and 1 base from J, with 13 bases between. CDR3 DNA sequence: TGTGCCAGCAGCTCTCAACCTACCCCGAACACTGAAGCTTTCTTT. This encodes CASSSQPTPNTEAFF.

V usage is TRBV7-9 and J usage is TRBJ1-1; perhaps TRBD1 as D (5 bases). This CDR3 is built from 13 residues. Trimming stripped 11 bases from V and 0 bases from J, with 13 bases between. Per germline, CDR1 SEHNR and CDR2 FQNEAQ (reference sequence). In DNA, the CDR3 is TGTGCCTCCCGTCCAGGGCTGAACACTGAAGCTTTCTTT. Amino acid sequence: CASRPGLNTEAFF.